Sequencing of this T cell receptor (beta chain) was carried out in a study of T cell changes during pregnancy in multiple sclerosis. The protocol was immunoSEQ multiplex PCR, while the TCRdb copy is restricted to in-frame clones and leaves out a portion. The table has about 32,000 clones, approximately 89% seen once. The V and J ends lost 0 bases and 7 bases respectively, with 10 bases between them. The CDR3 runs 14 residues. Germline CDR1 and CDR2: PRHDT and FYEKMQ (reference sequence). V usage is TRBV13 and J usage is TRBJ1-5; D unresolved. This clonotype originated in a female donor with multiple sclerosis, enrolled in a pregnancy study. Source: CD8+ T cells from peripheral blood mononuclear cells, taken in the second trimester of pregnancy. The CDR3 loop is CASSLGRSVQPQHF. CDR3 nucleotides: TGTGCCAGCAGCTTAGGCCGGTCTGTGCAGCCCCAGCATTTT.